The 12 T cell receptor beta chains in this list originate from one sample, sequenced in a study of cytomegalovirus exposure and HLA in healthy donors. Both 60 Vbeta primers and 13 Jbeta primers went into the PCR. Produced via immunoSEQ multiplex PCR; TCRdb's table is partial and in-frame only. This table holds 100,000 to 150,000 clones, 65% to 80% found once. Sequencing used PBMCs. The source is a woman aged 60 to 75 in good health and CMV-seropositive.

V usage is TRBV4-3 and J usage is TRBJ2-1; 12 bases agree with TRBD2. Germline CDR1 LGHNA, CDR2 YSLEER. V lost 0 bases, J lost 9 bases, and 6 bases stayed unmatched. The CDR3 length is 16 residues. CDR3 protein: CASSQDLAGGPGEQFF. The CDR3 region has the DNA TGCGCCAGCAGCCAAGATCTAGCGGGAGGGCCTGGTGAGCAGTTCTTC.

This clone was detected once. Here the CDR3 reads CASSWRDRGLGNTIYF. The CDR3 DNA is TGTGCCAGCAGTTGGAGGGACAGGGGGCTGGGAAACACCATATATTTT. V gene TRBV6-5 combines with J gene TRBJ1-3; 12 bases align to TRBD1. The CDR3 spans 16 residues. J lost 4 bases, V lost 4 bases, and 5 bases had no gene match. CDR1 is MNHEY and CDR2 is SVGAGI in the germline V gene.

This chain connects TRBV5-3 to TRBJ1-1; D is perhaps TRBD1 (6 bases). TRBV5-3 is an ORF, and what it does is uncertain. The CDR3 length is 15 residues. V lost 0 bases to trimming and J lost 2 bases, with 11 bases between them. The CDR3, as DNA: TGTGCCAGAAGCTTGGGGGGGCGGATAAACACTGAAGCTTTCTTT. It translates to CARSLGGRINTEAFF.

This clone was found a few times. Other DNA sequences from this sample encode an identical CDR3 as well. The J gene is TRBJ2-2, the V gene TRBV7-3; D is unresolved. CDR1 and CDR2 from the germline V gene are SGHTA and FQGTGA. The V and J ends lost 6 bases and 4 bases respectively, with 12 bases between them. This CDR3 comprises 14 residues. The CDR3: CASSSTSSTGELFF. The CDR3 coding sequence is TGTGCCAGCAGTTCCACCTCTAGCACCGGGGAGCTGTTTTTT.

A remark on this clone: One junction end does not reproduce the germline sequence, and a read error may be involved. V gene TRBV11-3 combines with J gene TRBJ1-4; TRBD1 is a possible D gene (5 bases). Germline V gene sequence: CDR1 SGHNT, CDR2 YENEEA. This CDR3 comprises 12 residues. CDR3 in amino acids: CASRFKGKKLFF. In nucleotides, the CDR3 is TGTGCCAGCCGCTTCAAGGGGAAAAAACTGTTTTTT.

The chain has TRBV30 and TRBJ1-1, with no clear D. V lost 3 bases to trimming and J lost 5 bases, with 4 bases between them. The germline gives CDR1 GTSNPN, CDR2 SVGIG (reference sequence). This CDR3 contains 10 residues. CDR3 protein: CAWSRTEAFF. The CDR3 DNA reads as TGTGCCTGGAGCCGGACTGAAGCTTTCTTT.

This chain uses TRBV7-2 with TRBJ2-7; 8 bases are a match to TRBD1. V lost 5 bases to trimming and J lost 4 bases; unmatched junction nucleotides: 4. This CDR3 is built from 13 residues. CDR1 is SGHTA, CDR2 FQGNSA, per germline. The CDR3 sequence is CASSHGQGYEQYF. CDR3 nucleotide sequence: TGTGCCAGCAGCCACGGACAGGGATACGAGCAGTACTTC.

This sequence joins TRBV29-1 and TRBJ2-7; 13 bases fit TRBD2. Trimming took 6 bases from V and 0 from J; bases not matched to a gene: 5. Germline V gives CDR1 SQVTM, CDR2 ANQGSEA. This CDR3 spans 15 amino acids. CDR3 sequence (DNA): TGCAGCGTCTGGACTAGCGGGAGCCCCTCCTACGAGCAGTACTTC. This encodes CSVWTSGSPSYEQYF.

V usage is TRBV19 and J usage is TRBJ2-3; no reliable D call. V dropped 7 bases and J dropped 3 bases, with 8 bases sitting between them. This CDR3 region has 12 residues. Per germline, CDR1 LNHDA and CDR2 SQIVND (reference sequence). The CDR3, as DNA: TGTGCCAGTACGGCCAGGACAGATACGCAGTATTTT. It codes for CASTARTDTQYF. Drawing the rest from reference TRBV19 and TRBJ2-3, the complete variable domain is DGGITQSPKYLFRKEGQNVTLSCEQNLNHDAMYWYRQDPGQGLRLIYYSQIVNDFQKGDIAEGYSVSREKKESFPLTVTSAQKNPTAFYLCASTARTDTQYFGPGTRLTVL.

A single count supports this clone. The rearrangement links TRBV19 to TRBJ1-4; TRBD1 might be the D (5 bases). V lost 4 bases and J lost 7, with 16 bases in between. The germline V gene encodes CDR1 LNHDA and CDR2 SQIVND (reference sequence). The CDR3 is made up of 15 amino acids. The CDR3 sequence is CASSTGTSGGEKLFF. The CDR3 bases are TGTGCCAGTAGTACTGGGACTTCTGGGGGTGAAAAACTGTTTTTT.

The V gene is TRBV9, the J gene TRBJ2-7; the match to TRBD1 covers 8 bases. The CDR3 runs to 14 residues. Germline values: CDR1 SGDLS, CDR2 YYNGEE. V was clipped by 0 bases and J by 6 bases; unmatched bases: 5. This CDR3 is CASSVGPGGGEQYF. The CDR3 DNA follows: TGTGCCAGCAGCGTAGGGCCAGGGGGCGGCGAGCAGTACTTC.

This clone was found once. The rearrangement links TRBV4-3 to TRBJ1-2; 9 positions match TRBD1. The CDR3 runs 15 residues. With 2 bases clipped from V and 5 bases from J, the junction kept 6 bases outside the gene matches. CDR1 is LGHNA, CDR2 YSLEER, per germline. CDR3 in DNA: TGCGCCAGCAGCCAAAACTTACAGGGGGCGTATGGCTACACCTTC. This encodes CASSQNLQGAYGYTF.